This T cell receptor (beta chain) was identified in a study of cytomegalovirus exposure and HLA in healthy donors. PCR amplification relied on 60 Vbeta primers (plus 13 Jbeta primers). This table comes from immunoSEQ multiplex PCR, and its TCRdb copy is limited to in-frame clones, with some not included. This table has over 150,000 clones, less than 85% appearing once. Per germline, CDR1 MNHEY and CDR2 SMNVEV (reference sequence). CDR3 length: 16 residues. V lost 5 bases and J lost 5, with 21 bases in between. This chain joins TRBV27 and TRBJ2-5, with TRBD2 as a possible D gene (6 bases). This TCR was recovered from a girl between 10 and 17 years old in good health and CMV-seropositive. Specimen: PBMCs. CDR3 DNA: TGTGCCAGCAGTGATAAACTAGCCCTGGGGATTGAGACCCAGTACTTC. Residues: CASSDKLALGIETQYF.